This T cell receptor (beta chain) was obtained from a study of blood T cell repertoires in COVID-19. Deletions cut 1 base from V and 3 bases from J, with 10 bases between. The CDR3 is 16 residues long. CDR1 and CDR2 from the germline V gene are LGHDT and YNNKEL (reference sequence). Sequenced by immunoSEQ multiplex PCR; TCRdb stores in-frame clones only, minus some. The sample carries 180,000 or so clones, about nine tenths recorded once. This receptor was identified in a man aged 35-49 years with acute or convalescent COVID-19. What was sequenced was peripheral blood. J is TRBJ1-6 and V is TRBV3-1 (or the pseudogene TRBV3-2), with D tentatively TRBD1 (5 bases). CDR3 nucleotides: TGTGCCAGCAGCCAAGCTGTGCAGGGCTATAATTCACCCCTCCACTTT. Its translation is CASSQAVQGYNSPLHF.